The source of this T cell receptor beta chain is a study of blood T cell repertoires in COVID-19. Study in general: Specimens from acute and convalescent COVID-19 originated in the United States, Italy and Spain. From T cells, B-cell-depleted T cells, or PBMCs came the material, which was cDNA or gDNA.

Original processing methods: Estimation of nucleated cell counts relied on the amplification of reference gene primers. TCRdb's copy holds only in-frame clones and misses some; the assay was immunoSEQ multiplex PCR. Clone size and V and J calls were adopted from that table, with D and trimming inferred from the DNA. The sample lists around 140,000 clones, about 89% seen once, with about an eighth in the top ten. Enrolled during active infection, Seattle patients were then followed longitudinally. The germline CDR1 and CDR2 sequences are LGHDT and YNNKEL (reference sequence). The CDR3 totals 13 residues. V was pared by 5 bases and J by 5 bases, with 5 bases of the junction left unmatched.

This receptor was taken from a woman between 65 and 79 years old with COVID-19, enrolled during active disease. Sequenced material: peripheral blood. The V call is TRBV3-1 (or the pseudogene TRBV3-2), the J call TRBJ2-7; 8 bases fit TRBD1. The CDR3 loop is CASSSHRGNEQYF. The CDR3 DNA reads TGTGCCAGCAGCTCGCACAGGGGGAACGAGCAGTACTTC.